This T cell receptor beta chain was captured by sequencing in a study of shared clonotypes between healthy human individuals. Study-wide results and limits: Few donors limited the genetic and exposure-history diversity represented. Tissues were not sampled, only blood, and their repertoires likely differ.

Sequencing used immunoSEQ multiplex PCR; TCRdb keeps in-frame clones, though not all of them. This sample yields about 960,000 clones, of which more than 75% are seen a single time; about 1.5% belongs to the top ten. From germline, CDR1 is KGHSH and CDR2 LQKENI. This CDR3 has 15 amino acids. J was trimmed by 4 bases and V by 6 bases; bases with no gene match: 4. As regards this clone: Its antigen is still unknown. The same CDR3 can be traced to other DNA sequences in this sample.

Sequencing was done on a sample of memory CD4+ T cells sorted from blood. The subset is: CD45RA-negative fraction. The receptor was isolated from a man between 18 and 29 years old in good health. V and J are TRBV18 and TRBJ2-1, with 12 bases identical to TRBD2. This chain's CDR3 is CASSPGLAGYNEQFF. As DNA, the CDR3 is TGTGCCAGCTCTCCGGGACTAGCGGGTTACAATGAGCAGTTCTTC.